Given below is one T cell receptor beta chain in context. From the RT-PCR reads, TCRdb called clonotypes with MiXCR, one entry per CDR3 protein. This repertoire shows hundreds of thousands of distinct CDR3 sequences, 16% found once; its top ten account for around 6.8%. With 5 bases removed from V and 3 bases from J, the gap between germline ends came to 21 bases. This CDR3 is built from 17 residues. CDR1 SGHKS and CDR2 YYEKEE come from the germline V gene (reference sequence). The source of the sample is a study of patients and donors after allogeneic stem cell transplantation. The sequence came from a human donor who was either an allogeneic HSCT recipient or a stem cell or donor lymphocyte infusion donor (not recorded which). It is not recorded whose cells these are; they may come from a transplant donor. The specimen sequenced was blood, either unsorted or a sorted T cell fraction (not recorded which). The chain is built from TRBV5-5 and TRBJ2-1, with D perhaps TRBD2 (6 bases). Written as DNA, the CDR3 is TGTGCCAGCAGGATTACTCGTAGCGGAACCTTCTACAATGAGCAGTTCTTC. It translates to CASRITRSGTFYNEQFF.